This T cell receptor beta chain originates from a study of neurological immune-mediated disorders. In this sample, this clonotype turned up many times. Germline is not matched at one junction end, which may reflect a read error. Per germline, CDR1 SSHAT and CDR2 FNYEAQ (reference sequence). This CDR3 spans 15 amino acids. TCRdb independently ran MiXCR on the 5' RACE reads; one entry per CDR3 protein. This sample has 90,000 to 100,000 distinct CDR3 sequences, with roughly 4% found just once. Sequenced input: PBMCs. V and J are TRBV7-7 and TRBJ2-2; 11 bases are a match to TRBD1. This sequence originates from a woman younger than 30 with multiple sclerosis. The CDR3: CASSQDRGQTGELFF. Here the CDR3 DNA reads TGTGCTAGCAGCCAGGACAGGGGGCAGACCGGGGAGCTGTTTTTT.